This T cell receptor beta chain was retrieved from a study of blood T cell repertoires in COVID-19. Study summary: The samples span acute and convalescent COVID-19 from the United States, Italy and Spain. PBMCs, B-cell-depleted T cells, or T cells were the source of the cDNA or gDNA that made up the material.

The length of the CDR3 is 18 residues. Germline V lookup: CDR1 SGHRS, CDR2 YFSETQ. V lost 3 bases, J lost 0 bases, and 9 bases stayed unmatched. A single count supports this clone. Original processing methods: Amplified reference gene primers provided the basis for estimating nucleated cell counts. The repertoire was sequenced with immunoSEQ multiplex PCR; TCRdb's copy has only in-frame clones and lacks some. That table gives V, J and clone size, and the DNA gave D and trimming. The table shows roughly 300,000 clones, with 85% to 90% occurring only once. The chain employs TRBV5-1 and TRBJ1-6; 7 nucleotides align to TRBD1. Input material: peripheral blood. The TCR sequence derives from a human donor in a cohort sampled during active COVID-19. The CDR3 coding sequence is TGCGCCAGCAGCTCGGAGGCCAGGGGGAGCTCCTATAATTCACCCCTCCACTTT. Residues: CASSSEARGSSYNSPLHF.